The T cell receptor (beta chain) under discussion was sequenced for a study of identifying expanded T cells in peripheral blood. The method was immunoSEQ multiplex PCR; TCRdb's version includes in-frame clones alone and lacks a portion of them. This table has tens of thousands of clones, about 89% appearing once. V was shortened by 1 base and J by 4 bases, with 10 bases between the two germline ends. CDR3 length equals 14 residues. Germline lookup yields CDR1 SEHNR and CDR2 FQNEAQ (reference sequence). Material for sequencing was blood. The clonotype originates from a person aged 18 to 75 in good health. The rearrangement links TRBV7-9 to TRBJ2-5, with a weak D call TRBD2 (5 bases). The CDR3 region has the DNA TGTGCCAGCAGCTTAGTAGGGAGCCGAGAGACCCAGTACTTC. It encodes CASSLVGSRETQYF.